A single sample gave rise to the 17 T cell receptor beta chains below, sequenced in a study of blood T cell repertoires in COVID-19. Repertoires were generated with immunoSEQ multiplex PCR, while TCRdb's copy carries only in-frame clones and drops some. The top ten clones hold 15% to 20% of a sample with 60,000 to 75,000 clones, approximately 85% of them seen once. The sequenced sample consisted of peripheral blood. The receptor source for this set is a human donor in a cohort sampled during active COVID-19.

The chain couples TRBV2 to TRBJ1-2; 7 bases line up with TRBD1. Germline V gene lookup returns CDR1 SNHLY and CDR2 FYNNEI. This CDR3 has 17 amino acids. The ends lost 3 bases at V and 5 bases at J; junction bases unmatched: 15. The CDR3 coding sequence is TGTGCCAGCAGTGAGTTGGACAGACAGGGATTTGATTATGGCTACACCTTC. Residues: CASSELDRQGFDYGYTF.

This clone was seen a single time. The chain has TRBV11-2 and TRBJ2-5; unclear D gene. Trimming left V 1 base short and J 1 base short, with 10 bases between. Per the germline V gene, CDR1 is SGHAT and CDR2 is FQNNGV. This CDR3 is 15 amino acids long. The CDR3 is CASSLVQISQETQYF. CDR3 in DNA: TGTGCCAGCAGCTTAGTTCAGATTTCCCAAGAGACCCAGTACTTC. The variable domain in full, completed from reference TRBV11-2 and TRBJ2-5, reads EAGVAQSPRYKIIEKRQSVAFWCNPISGHATLYWYQQILGQGPKLLIQFQNNGVVDDSQLPKDRFSAERLKGVDSTLKIQPAKLEDSAVYLCASSLVQISQETQYFGPGTRLLVL.

The rearrangement links TRBV27 to TRBJ2-1, with 11 bases aligning to TRBD2. V lost 4 bases and J lost 4; bases outside the gene matches: 3. This CDR3 is 15 amino acids long. Germline V lookup: CDR1 MNHEY, CDR2 SMNVEV (reference sequence). The CDR3 bases are TGTGCCAGCAGTTCGACTAGCGGGGTATACAATGAGCAGTTCTTC. Its protein product is CASSSTSGVYNEQFF.

This clone was counted a single time. The chain couples TRBV4-3 to TRBJ2-3, with D maybe TRBD2 (5 bases). This CDR3 has 17 residues. The germline V gene has CDR1 LGHNA and CDR2 YSLEER. Trimming removed 2 bases at V and 1 base at J, with 16 bases between. CDR3 coding DNA: TGCGCCAGCAGCCAACGATATCTCGGGATCCGCACAGATACGCAGTATTTT. Protein sequence: CASSQRYLGIRTDTQYF.

This sequence joins TRBV5-8 and TRBJ2-2; TRBD2 matches at 10 bases. From germline, CDR1 is SGHTS and CDR2 YDEGEE. V shed 0 bases, J shed 5 bases, and the junction held 7 bases outside the gene matches. The CDR3 covers 17 residues. The CDR3 DNA reads as TGTGCCAGCAGCTTGGCCCTAGCGGGGGACCAAACCGGGGAGCTGTTTTTT. It is translated as CASSLALAGDQTGELFF.

This rearrangement joins TRBV7-3 to TRBJ1-1, with D unclear. Per germline, CDR1 SGHTA and CDR2 FQGTGA. V lost 5 bases to trimming and J lost 8 bases, with 15 bases between them. This CDR3 region has 13 residues. The CDR3 loop reads CASSPGIRSEAFF. CDR3 nucleotides: TGTGCCAGCAGCCCAGGTATTCGGTCAGAAGCTTTCTTT. Filled out from reference TRBV7-3 and TRBJ1-1, the complete variable domain reads GAGVSQTPSNKVTEKGKYVELRCDPISGHTALYWYRQSLGQGPEFLIYFQGTGAADDSGLPNDRFFAVRPEGSVSTLKIQRTERGDSAVYLCASSPGIRSEAFFGQGTRLTVV.

J is TRBJ2-5 and V is TRBV21-1; the table gives TRBD1 as D, unverified against the DNA. TRBV21-1 is noted as a pseudogene. CDR3 size: 16 residues. Here the CDR3 reads CASSKYSRGPQETQYF. The CDR3 region has the DNA TGTGCCAGCAGCAAATATAGCAGGGGCCCGCAAGAGACCCAGTACTTC.

This chain connects TRBV10-3 to TRBJ2-7, with TRBD1 matching 9 bases. CDR3 length: 13 amino acids. CDR1 and CDR2 (germline): ENHRY, SYGVKD. Unmatched junction bases numbered 2, after V lost 6 bases and J lost 2 bases. This CDR3 is CAIRDRGPYEQYF. The CDR3 nucleotides read TGTGCCATCAGGGACAGGGGTCCCTACGAGCAGTACTTC.

V gene TRBV7-2 combines with J gene TRBJ1-1; D is possibly TRBD1 (5 bases). This CDR3 has 15 amino acids. Trimming left V 5 bases short and J 3 bases short, with 16 bases between. Germline assignment: CDR1 SGHTA and CDR2 FQGNSA. The CDR3 loop reads CASSPRGGAHTEAFF. CDR3 bases: TGTGCCAGCAGCCCCCGGGGCGGGGCCCACACTGAAGCTTTCTTT.

This chain joins TRBV27 and TRBJ2-1; 8 bases agree with TRBD1. The CDR3 consists of 14 residues. With 3 bases clipped from V and 4 bases from J, the junction kept 2 bases outside the gene matches. Germline V gene lookup returns CDR1 MNHEY and CDR2 SMNVEV (reference sequence). CDR3 coding DNA: TGTGCCAGCAGTTTTCGGGACAGGTACAATGAGCAGTTCTTC. This codes for CASSFRDRYNEQFF.

The J gene is TRBJ1-2, the V gene TRBV27; 7 nucleotides line up with TRBD1. J lost 2 bases, V lost 4 bases, and 4 bases had no gene match. Germline loops: CDR1 MNHEY, CDR2 SMNVEV (reference sequence). The CDR3 runs 14 residues. CDR3 nucleotides: TGTGCCAGCAGTTCCACAGGGGTAAACTATGGCTACACCTTC. Encoded protein: CASSSTGVNYGYTF.

The chain has TRBV18 and TRBJ2-5; possible D gene TRBD1, 5 bases. Trimming cost V 6 bases and J 7 bases, with 21 bases left between them. The CDR3 has 15 amino acids. CDR1 and CDR2 (germline): KGHSH, LQKENI. This CDR3 reads CASSPAQGSSGTQYF. The CDR3 DNA reads as TGTGCCAGCTCGCCTGCTCAGGGTAGTAGTGGGACCCAGTACTTC.

V and J are TRBV7-2 and TRBJ1-6; 10 bases match TRBD1. V dropped 1 base and J dropped 9; count of bases not matched to a gene: 3. The CDR3 loop spans 15 amino acids. Per the germline V gene, CDR1 is SGHTA and CDR2 is FQGNSA. The CDR3 DNA is TGTGCCAGCAGCTTAGGACAGGGGGCAATTTCACCCCTCCACTTT. Its translation: CASSLGQGAISPLHF.

V and J are TRBV18 and TRBJ2-5; TRBD2 agrees at 7 bases. J was trimmed by 8 bases and V by 4 bases; bases with no gene match: 10. The CDR3 sequence is 14 residues long. CDR1 KGHSH and CDR2 LQKENI come from the germline V gene. The CDR3 loop reads CASSREMGGGTQYF. The CDR3 DNA reads TGTGCCAGCTCACGCGAAATGGGGGGGGGAACCCAGTACTTC.

The J gene is TRBJ2-1, the V gene TRBV5-5; possibly TRBD2 for D (5 bases). The ends were cut back, 4 bases at V and 0 bases at J, with 14 bases in the middle. This CDR3 is built from 16 residues. Per germline, CDR1 SGHKS and CDR2 YYEKEE (reference sequence). The CDR3 DNA is TGTGCCAGCAGCCCCCCCCGGAGCGGCTCCTACAATGAGCAGTTCTTC. Amino acid sequence: CASSPPRSGSYNEQFF.

CDR3 sequence reads: CASSSQGAYGYTF. As DNA, the CDR3 is TGTGCCAGTAGTTCTCAGGGGGCCTATGGCTACACCTTC. The V call is TRBV19, the J call TRBJ1-2, with TRBD1 identical over 8 bases. Trimming removed 5 bases from V and 4 bases from J; junction bases left unmatched: 3. CDR1 is LNHDA and CDR2 is SQIVND in the germline V gene (reference sequence). This CDR3 region has 13 residues.

The chain combines TRBV18 with TRBJ2-3; 9 positions agree with TRBD1. The CDR3 contains 16 residues. CDR1 is KGHSH and CDR2 is LQKENI in the germline V gene. The ends lost 0 bases at V and 6 bases at J; junction bases unmatched: 7. DNA of the CDR3: TGTGCCAGCTCACCACCCATGGGACAGGGAGGGGATACGCAGTATTTT. Its translation is CASSPPMGQGGDTQYF.